This T cell receptor (beta chain) is drawn from a study of cytomegalovirus exposure and HLA in healthy donors (dated by TCRdb to 2015 to 2018). Turning to the overall study: An earlier analysis of 587 of the donors reported 276 Gb of sequence data and roughly 120 million unique TCR beta sequences obtained from some 170 million T cells. Besides the first cohort of around 700 subjects, a separate validation cohort made up of over 95 different subjects was used. All discovery cohort repertoires had been generated on a single sequencing platform. Genome-wide SNP genotypes for about 65% of the 666 donors were used in a later genetic analysis, which treated that subset as a discovery cohort. Class I and class II HLA loci were covered by the typing at four-digit resolution. The study aimed to test whether signatures of past pathogen exposure could be identified by cataloging public T cell receptors. The study combined high-throughput TCR immunosequencing, statistical association of individual TCRs with disease status, and machine learning to predict cytomegalovirus infection status. About five DR-DQ haplotypes were treated as single units for association and clustering because of strong linkage in the cohort. An early release covering roughly 640 HLA-typed donors comprised 300 to 350 gigabases of sequencing data and around 80 million unique TCR sequences. The later analysis used no new phenotypic data to find candidate immune exposures, relying instead on TCR beta sequences and their occurrence across donors. Donor age, sex, ethnicity and CMV serostatus were collected together with the repertoire data. The number of typed donors differed by locus: roughly 629-630 for A, B, C, DRB1 and DQB1; approximately 530 for DQA1; approximately 600 for DPA1; and 400 to 480 for DPB1. In an earlier analysis of 500 to 650 of the donors, high-throughput TCR beta sequencing was used to judge whether each TCR beta V gene segment behaved as functional or pseudogenic. The study profiled the T cell repertoires of some 610 subjects by immunosequencing and related them to cytomegalovirus serostatus. Of the approximately 400 genotyped donors, around 81% fell in the genetic ancestry cluster associated with self-reported Caucasian donors. Among some 400 genotyped donors of the cohort, an average of roughly 230,000 unique TCR beta nucleotide sequences was sequenced per donor, of which about 19% were non-productive. A later analysis re-analyzed previously published TCR beta repertoires from 666 donors and added high-resolution HLA genotyping to study TCR occurrence patterns. Here is what the overall study found, with its caveats: The sequencing pipeline was judged likely to have produced a cluster of highly shared sequence variants as a technical artifact. A later genetic analysis associated a missense DCLRE1C variant with V-gene and J-gene trimming of TCR beta chains, and an independent cohort replicated the association. Across donors, most TCR sequences were observed very rarely, whereas some public TCRs were present in many individuals. Strong co-occurrence of HLA alleles, especially DR and DQ, made assigning TCR associations to individual alleles difficult. According to a later genetic analysis, donors in an Asian-associated ancestry cluster had fewer N-insertions in productive TCRs than the roughly 660-donor mean. In a later analysis, most CMV-associated TCR beta chains were found to appear HLA-restricted, with HLA associations seemingly driven largely by CMV exposure. The presence/absence analyses assumed that sequencing depth was roughly uniform across donors, and that assumption may not be true. It was suggested by the authors that the approach could potentially be generalized to other disease states and immunological phenotypes. A few of the identified cytomegalovirus-associated TCR beta chains were confirmed in vitro to be specific for cytomegalovirus antigens. The classifier was reported to diagnose cytomegalovirus status with high specificity and sensitivity in both the original cohort and the validation cohort. In an earlier analysis of approximately 590 of the donors, most TCR beta V segments appeared in productive rearrangements about 87% or about 30% of the time, broadly matching IMGT annotations. A further reported finding was that TCR beta sequences accurately predicted the HLA-A and HLA-B alleles for most subjects in the first cohort. A later analysis found that HLA-associated TCR beta chains were more clonally expanded and had lower generation probabilities than equally common non-associated chains. Linkage disequilibrium might explain the correlated functional status among segregating V segments, but an unknown experimental factor could not be ruled out. Because HLA typing was missing for some donors at each locus, association tests included only the typed subset. In this cohort, only TCR beta chains were sequenced, and detectable features were limited by the absence of alpha or paired-chain data. Some IMGT-functional V segments, including TRBV6-2 and TRBV6-3, could not be distinguished by the 87-base-pair reads and were therefore excluded. The study gave a list of about 170 TCR beta chains associated with cytomegalovirus. According to a later analysis, TCR association rates differed among HLA loci, with DRB1 alleles showing the most associated TCRs and HLA-C alleles showing the fewest. Because counts were too low, 15 to 20 rarely observed V segments, including chromosome 9 orphons, were excluded from the earlier analysis of around 640 of the donors. Several of the top co-occurrence clusters appeared to be linked to parvovirus B19, influenza, CMV and Epstein-Barr virus, according to a later analysis. Specific HLA alleles were associated with 15,000 to 20,000 TCR beta sequences at a false discovery rate of 0.05 in a later analysis. For the cohort, immune exposure information was limited to CMV serostatus.

The library was prepared using the immunoSEQ multiplex PCR assay. A mixture of 60 forward primers for TCR Vbeta segments and 13 reverse primers for TCR Jbeta segments was used in the multiplex PCR. The CDR3 region of rearranged TCR beta genes was amplified from genomic DNA with a multiplex PCR assay. Amplified TCR beta libraries were sequenced as 87-base-pair reads on the Illumina HiSeq System. The original pipeline was this. A later analysis tallied 70 million to 100 million unique TCR beta chains across the 666 repertoires, and about 12 million of those chains were shared by two or more donors. Raw reads were error-corrected and collapsed into unique sequences with a nearest-neighbor algorithm that merged closely related sequences to remove PCR and sequencing errors. V, D and J gene segments were assigned by aligning CDR3 sequences to IMGT reference sequences. Each retained sequence needed at least a six-nucleotide match to both a V gene segment and a J gene segment. A rearrangement was called productive if the CDR3 had no stop codons and remained in frame with V and J, and every other rearrangement was called non-productive. Following IMGT convention, CDR3 was defined as the stretch from the second conserved V-encoded cysteine to the conserved J-encoded phenylalanine. The earlier analysis of about 560 of the donors excluded any sequence lacking an unambiguous match to a single V gene segment. An earlier analysis of several hundred of the donors called V segments functional above 56.7% productive rearrangements and segregating when the between-donor standard deviation exceeded 5%. A statistical classification framework was built to diagnose cytomegalovirus status from the catalog of TCR beta chain sequences. V and J gene assignment, in a later analysis, came from comparing TCR nucleotide sequences with IMGT/GENE-DB human TR gene sequences. In a later analysis, CDR3 sequences and most-parsimonious VDJ recombination scenarios were assigned using the TCRdist pipeline. In a later analysis, each TCR beta chain was defined by its CDR3 amino acid sequence together with its V-gene family, and reads without a unique V-gene family were excluded. As a way to deal with suspected cross-contamination and a sequencing artifact, a later analysis dropped more than 500 nucleotide sequences that were highly shared and had low generation probability. For each public chain, a later analysis derived a clonal expansion index from normalized ranks of inferred template counts within each repertoire. In a later analysis, generation probabilities were computed using a VDJ recombination model fitted to out-of-frame rearrangements, and the results were checked against IGoR. In a later analysis, hypergeometric tests were used to score TCR-TCR, TCR-HLA and TCR-CMV co-occurrence, with a repertoire-size bias correction applied to TCR pairs. False discovery rates were estimated in a later analysis by permuting HLA or CMV assignments 20 times. In a later analysis, co-occurring TCRs were grouped using DBSCAN, with TCRdist sequence similarity added in when clustering inside HLA-allele-positive subsets. Repertoires with fewer than 30,000 or more than 120,000 public chains were left out of co-occurrence clustering, as were a handful of repertoires with anomalous nucleotide sharing. TCRdb's version of the immuneACCESS table is confined to in-frame rearrangements and falls short of the full clone set. An unresolved V gene accounts for under half of the shortfall where checked; the remainder is of unknown origin. The DNA gave D and trimming, while V, J and clone size come from that table. Recorded for this sample are approximately 150,000 clones; 80% of them occurred a single time. Together, the top ten hold 1.3% of the sample.

In total, just over 650 healthy bone marrow donors made up the cohort. All cohort members were sampled while nominally healthy, although unrecorded immune exposures were likely present. The donor tested CMV seronegative and was one of the 352 seronegative cohort members. Each donor provided a peripheral blood sample, and peripheral blood mononuclear cells were used for TCR beta sequencing. Genomic DNA extraction from the blood cell samples was performed with the Qiagen DNeasy Blood Extraction Kit. Concerning this clone: Its antigen target is currently unknown. Per-base quality was not reported, and no clone a single base away is much larger than it.

Trimming leaves V shorter by 6 bases and J shorter by 3 bases, with the junction holding 7 bases beyond the gene matches. The CDR3, from cysteine to phenylalanine, totals 14 residues. Of the read, only the CDR3 DNA is kept; its 42 bases are in frame from base 1. The germline V gene sets CDR1 to ENHRY and CDR2 to SYGVKD. The source of this sequence is a man younger than 45 in good health and CMV-seronegative. Sample: PBMCs. The rearranged chain carries TRBV10-3 and TRBJ2-5, and TRBD1 matches 7 of the central bases. CDR3 protein: CAISRDSGEETQYF. The DNA reads TGTGCCATCAGCCGGGACAGTGGTGAAGAGACCCAGTACTTC.